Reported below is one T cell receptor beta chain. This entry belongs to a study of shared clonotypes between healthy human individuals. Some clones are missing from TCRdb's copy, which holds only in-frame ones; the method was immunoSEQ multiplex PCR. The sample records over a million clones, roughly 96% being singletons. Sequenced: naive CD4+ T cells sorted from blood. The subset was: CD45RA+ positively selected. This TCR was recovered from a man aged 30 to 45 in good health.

As DNA, the CDR3 is TGTGCCAGCGACGCTGGGGCGGATGAAAAACTGTTTTTT. This codes for CASDAGADEKLFF. The gene calls are TRBV28 and TRBJ1-4; maybe TRBD1 (5 bases). V was shortened by 8 bases and J by 6 bases, with 13 bases between the two germline ends. The CDR3 contains 13 residues. Germline lookup yields CDR1 MDHEN and CDR2 SYDVKM.